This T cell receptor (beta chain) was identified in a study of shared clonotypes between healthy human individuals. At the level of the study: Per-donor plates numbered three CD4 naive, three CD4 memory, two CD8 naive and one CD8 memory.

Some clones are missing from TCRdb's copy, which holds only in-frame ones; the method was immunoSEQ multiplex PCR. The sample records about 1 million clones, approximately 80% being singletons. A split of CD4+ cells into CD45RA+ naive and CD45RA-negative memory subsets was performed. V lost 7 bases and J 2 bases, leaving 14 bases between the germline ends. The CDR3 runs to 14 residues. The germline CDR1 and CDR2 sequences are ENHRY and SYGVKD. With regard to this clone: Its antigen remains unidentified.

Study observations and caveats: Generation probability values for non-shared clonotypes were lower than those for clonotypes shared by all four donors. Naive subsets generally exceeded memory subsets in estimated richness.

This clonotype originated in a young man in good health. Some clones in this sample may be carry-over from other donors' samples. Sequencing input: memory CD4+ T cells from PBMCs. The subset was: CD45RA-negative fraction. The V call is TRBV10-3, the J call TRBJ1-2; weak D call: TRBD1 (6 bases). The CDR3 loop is CAINQGGGNYGYTF. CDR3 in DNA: TGTGCCATCAACCAAGGGGGAGGGAACTATGGCTACACCTTC.